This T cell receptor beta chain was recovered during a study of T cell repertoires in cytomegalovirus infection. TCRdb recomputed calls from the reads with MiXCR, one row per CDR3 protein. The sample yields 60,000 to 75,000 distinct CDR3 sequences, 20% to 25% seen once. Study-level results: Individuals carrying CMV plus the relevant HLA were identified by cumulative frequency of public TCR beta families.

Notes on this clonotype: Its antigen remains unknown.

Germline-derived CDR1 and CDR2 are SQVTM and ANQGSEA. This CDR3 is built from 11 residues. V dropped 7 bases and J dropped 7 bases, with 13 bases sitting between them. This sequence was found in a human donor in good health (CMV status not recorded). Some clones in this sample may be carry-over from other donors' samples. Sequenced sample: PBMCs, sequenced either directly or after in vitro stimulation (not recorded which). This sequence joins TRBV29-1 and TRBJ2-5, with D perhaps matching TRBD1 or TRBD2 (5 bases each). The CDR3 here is CSGAGTGTQYF. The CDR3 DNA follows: TGCAGCGGGGCAGGGACCGGGACCCAGTACTTC.